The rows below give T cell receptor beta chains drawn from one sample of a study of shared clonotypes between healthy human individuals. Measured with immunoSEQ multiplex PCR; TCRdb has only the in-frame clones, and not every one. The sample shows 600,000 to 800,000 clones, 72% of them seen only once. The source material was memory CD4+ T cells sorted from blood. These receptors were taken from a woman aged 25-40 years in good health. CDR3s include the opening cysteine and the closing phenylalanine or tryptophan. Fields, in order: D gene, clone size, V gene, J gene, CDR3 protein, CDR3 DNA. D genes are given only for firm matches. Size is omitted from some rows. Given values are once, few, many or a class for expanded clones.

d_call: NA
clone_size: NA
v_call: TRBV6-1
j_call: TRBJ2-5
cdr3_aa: CASSEAGILTRETQYF
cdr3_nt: TGTGCCAGCAGTGAAGCCGGGATCCTTACGCGGGAGACCCAGTACTTC

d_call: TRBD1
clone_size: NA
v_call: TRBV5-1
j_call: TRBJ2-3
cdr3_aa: CASSWDRIDTQYF
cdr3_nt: TGCGCCAGCAGCTGGGACAGAATAGATACGCAGTATTTT

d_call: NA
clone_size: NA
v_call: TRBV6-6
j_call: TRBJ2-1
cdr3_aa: CASSYSSYNEQFF
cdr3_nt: TGTGCCAGCAGTTACTCTTCCTACAATGAGCAGTTCTTC

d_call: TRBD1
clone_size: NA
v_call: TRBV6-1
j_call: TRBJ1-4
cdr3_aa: CASSDQTGANEKLFF
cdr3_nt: TGTGCCAGCAGCGACCAAACAGGGGCTAATGAAAAACTGTTTTTT

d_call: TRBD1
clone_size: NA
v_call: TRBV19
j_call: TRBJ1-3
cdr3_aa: CASSIGDRGLSGNTIYF
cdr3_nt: TGTGCCAGTAGTATTGGGGACAGGGGTCTCTCTGGAAACACCATATATTTT

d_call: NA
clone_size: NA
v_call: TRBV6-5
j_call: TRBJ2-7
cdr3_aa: CASSYSSQGTYEQYF
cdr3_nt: TGTGCCAGCAGTTACTCGAGCCAGGGAACCTACGAGCAGTACTTC

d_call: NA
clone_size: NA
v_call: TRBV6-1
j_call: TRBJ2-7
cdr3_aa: CASSEIGRSYEQYF
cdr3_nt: TGTGCCAGCAGTGAAATTGGCCGAAGCTACGAGCAGTACTTC

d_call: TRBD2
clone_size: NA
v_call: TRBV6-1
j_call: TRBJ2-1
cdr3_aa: CASTRTSGEQFF
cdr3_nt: TGTGCCAGCACCCGGACTAGCGGTGAGCAGTTCTTC

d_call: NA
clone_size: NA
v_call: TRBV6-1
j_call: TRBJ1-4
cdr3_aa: CASSAGRPNEKLFF
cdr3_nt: TGTGCCAGCAGTGCGGGACGGCCTAATGAAAAACTGTTTTTT

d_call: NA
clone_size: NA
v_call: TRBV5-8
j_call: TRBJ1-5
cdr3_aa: CASSLGQKLSNQPQHF
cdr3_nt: TGTGCCAGCAGCTTGGGGCAGAAACTAAGCAATCAGCCCCAGCATTTT

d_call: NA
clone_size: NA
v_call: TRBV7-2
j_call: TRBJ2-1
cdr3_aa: CASSPGGGLFNNEQFF
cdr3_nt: TGTGCCAGCAGCCCAGGGGGGGGACTATTCAACAATGAGCAGTTCTTC

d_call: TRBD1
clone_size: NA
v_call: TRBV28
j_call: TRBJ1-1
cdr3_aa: CASSLGQGGTEAFF
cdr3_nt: TGTGCCAGCAGTTTGGGACAGGGAGGAACTGAAGCTTTCTTT

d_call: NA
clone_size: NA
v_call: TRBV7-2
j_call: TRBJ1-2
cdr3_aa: CASRSDSSNYGYTF
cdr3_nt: TGTGCCAGCAGATCGGACAGTTCTAACTATGGCTACACCTTC

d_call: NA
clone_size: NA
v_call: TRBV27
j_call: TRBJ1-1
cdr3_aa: CASSFSGVNTEAFF
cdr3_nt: TGTGCCAGCAGTTTCTCAGGGGTGAACACTGAAGCTTTCTTT

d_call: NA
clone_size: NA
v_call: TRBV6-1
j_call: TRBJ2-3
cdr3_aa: CASGGVSTDTQYF
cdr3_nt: TGTGCCAGCGGTGGGGTTAGCACAGATACGCAGTATTTT

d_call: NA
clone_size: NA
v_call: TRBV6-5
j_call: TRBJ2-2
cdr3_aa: CASSLGQPTGELFF
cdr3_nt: TGTGCCAGCAGCTTGGGACAACCCACCGGGGAGCTGTTTTTT

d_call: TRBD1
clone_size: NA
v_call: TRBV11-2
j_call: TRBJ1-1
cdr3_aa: CASSPGGYTEAFF
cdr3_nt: TGTGCCAGCAGCCCAGGGGGCTACACTGAAGCTTTCTTT

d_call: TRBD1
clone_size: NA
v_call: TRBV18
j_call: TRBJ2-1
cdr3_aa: CASSTLDRVSHNEQFF
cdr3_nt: TGTGCCAGCTCAACCCTGGACAGGGTATCGCACAATGAGCAGTTCTTC

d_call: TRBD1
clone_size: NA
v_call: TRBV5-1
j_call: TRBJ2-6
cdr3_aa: CASSSPGQGSGRANVLTF
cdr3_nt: TGCGCCAGCAGCTCCCCGGGACAGGGGTCCGGGAGGGCCAACGTCCTGACTTTC

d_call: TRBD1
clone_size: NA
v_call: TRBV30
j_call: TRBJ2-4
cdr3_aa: CAWSGTGGNIQYF
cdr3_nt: TGTGCCTGGAGTGGGACAGGAGGAAACATTCAGTACTTC

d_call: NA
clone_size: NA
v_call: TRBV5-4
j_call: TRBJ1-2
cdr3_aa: CASSRLSGLANYGYTF
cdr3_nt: TGTGCCAGCAGCCGGCTTTCGGGGCTAGCTAACTATGGCTACACCTTC

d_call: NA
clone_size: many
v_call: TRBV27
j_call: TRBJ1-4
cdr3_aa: CASSLQGSGEKLFF
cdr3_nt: TGTGCCAGCAGCTTACAGGGTAGCGGTGAAAAACTGTTTTTT

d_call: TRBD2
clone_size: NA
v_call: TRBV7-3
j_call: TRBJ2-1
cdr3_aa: CASSSGTSGPYEQFF
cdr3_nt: TGTGCCAGCAGCTCCGGGACTAGCGGCCCCTATGAGCAGTTCTTC

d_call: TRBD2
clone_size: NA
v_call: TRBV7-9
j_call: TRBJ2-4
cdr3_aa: CASSLTLAGFQYF
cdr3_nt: TGTGCCAGCAGCTTAACGCTAGCGGGCTTTCAGTACTTC

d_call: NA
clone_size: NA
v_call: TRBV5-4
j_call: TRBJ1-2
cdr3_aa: CASSLGGGYTF
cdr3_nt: TGTGCCAGCAGCTTGGGGGGCGGCTACACCTTC

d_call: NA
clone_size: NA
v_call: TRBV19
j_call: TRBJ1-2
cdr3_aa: CASSTWDLNYGYTF
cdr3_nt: TGTGCCAGTAGTACTTGGGACCTTAACTATGGCTACACCTTC

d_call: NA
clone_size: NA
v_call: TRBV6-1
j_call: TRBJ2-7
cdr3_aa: CASRGSPFYEQYF
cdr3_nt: TGTGCCAGCAGGGGGTCCCCGTTCTACGAGCAGTACTTC

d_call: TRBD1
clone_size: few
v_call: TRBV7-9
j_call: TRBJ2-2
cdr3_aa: CASSNRGQGNTGELFF
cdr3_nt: TGTGCCAGCAGCAACAGGGGACAGGGTAACACCGGGGAGCTGTTTTTT

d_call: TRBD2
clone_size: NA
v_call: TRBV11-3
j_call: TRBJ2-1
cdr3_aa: CASSLGLADYNEQFF
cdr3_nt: TGTGCCAGCAGCTTAGGCCTAGCGGATTACAATGAGCAGTTCTTC

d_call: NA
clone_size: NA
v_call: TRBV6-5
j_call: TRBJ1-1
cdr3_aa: CASSYALGRTEAFF
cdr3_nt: TGTGCCAGCAGTTACGCGCTGGGGCGGACTGAAGCTTTCTTT

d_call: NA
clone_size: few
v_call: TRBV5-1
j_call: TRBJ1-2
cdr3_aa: CASSLEGARTYGYTF
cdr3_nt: TGCGCCAGCAGCTTGGAGGGAGCCAGGACCTATGGCTACACCTTC

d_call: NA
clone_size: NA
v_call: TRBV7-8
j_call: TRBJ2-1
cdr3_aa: CASSLAEVSLSEQFF
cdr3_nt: TGTGCCAGCAGCTTAGCGGAAGTCAGTTTGAGTGAGCAGTTCTTC

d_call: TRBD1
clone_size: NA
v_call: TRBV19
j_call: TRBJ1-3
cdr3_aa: CASSSTTGPSSGNTIYF
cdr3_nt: TGTGCCAGTAGTTCAACGACAGGGCCTAGCTCTGGAAACACCATATATTTT

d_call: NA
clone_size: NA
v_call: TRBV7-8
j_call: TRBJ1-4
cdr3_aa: CASSLGQVKEKLFF
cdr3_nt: TGTGCCAGCAGCTTAGGACAGGTGAAAGAAAAACTGTTTTTT

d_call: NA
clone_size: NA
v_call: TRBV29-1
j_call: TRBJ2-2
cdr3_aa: CSVGSYTGELFF
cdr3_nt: TGCAGCGTTGGGTCTTACACCGGGGAGCTGTTTTTT

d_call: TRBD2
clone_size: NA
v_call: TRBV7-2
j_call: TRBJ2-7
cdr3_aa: CARLRFRKAGGREQYF
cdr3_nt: TGTGCCAGGCTTAGATTTCGGAAAGCGGGAGGGCGTGAGCAGTACTTC

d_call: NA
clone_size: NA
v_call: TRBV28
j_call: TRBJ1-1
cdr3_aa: CASRATNTEAFF
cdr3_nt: TGTGCCAGCCGGGCTACAAACACTGAAGCTTTCTTT